This T cell receptor beta chain was identified during a study of cytomegalovirus exposure and HLA in healthy donors. General observations from the study: First-cohort TCR clusters tended to co-occur in the approximately 120 validation repertoires, a later analysis found. Altogether, about 160 TCR beta chains were recorded as cytomegalovirus-associated.

J gave up 6 bases and V 0 bases, and 8 bases lay outside the gene matches. The germline CDR1 and CDR2 sequences are LGHNA and YSLEER. This CDR3 is 16 amino acids long. Generated by immunoSEQ multiplex PCR, the TCRdb table keeps only in-frame clones and is missing some. The sample yields about 150,000 clones, 75% to 90% seen once. Worth noting for this clone: As yet, its antigen is unknown.

This sequence was found in a man aged 18 to 29 in good health and CMV-seropositive. The V gene is TRBV4-3, the J gene TRBJ2-5; 9 bases fit TRBD2. Sequenced input: PBMCs. This CDR3 is CASSQDGVAGVKTQYF. The CDR3 nucleotides read TGCGCCAGCAGCCAAGATGGAGTAGCGGGAGTAAAGACCCAGTACTTC.